This T cell receptor (beta chain) originates from a study of identical twins. Study-wide results and caveats: Excess sharing by twins proved weaker in beta out-of-frame sequences.

CDR1 SGHRS and CDR2 YFSETQ come from the germline V gene. The CDR3 extends over 17 amino acids. Trimming removed 0 bases from V and 0 bases from J, with 10 bases in between. TCRdb re-called the 5' RACE reads through MiXCR, storing one row per CDR3 protein. Seen here are approximately 190,000 distinct CDR3 sequences, about a sixth observed once, and the top ten hold 40%. This clonotype was detected only a few times. The target antigen is unknown. This sample also belongs to another study, concerning T cells expressing NK-cell markers. In that study: A handful of donors likewise had their CD3+CD56-NKG2C+ fraction led by these clonotypes.

This TCR derives from a woman younger than 35 in good health. Sequencing was done on a sample of CD8+ T cells sorted from blood. The chain joins TRBV5-1 to TRBJ2-6; D is possibly TRBD2 (5 bases). This chain's CDR3 is CASSLAFGVSGANVLTF. The CDR3 DNA sequence: TGCGCCAGCAGCTTGGCTTTCGGGGTCTCTGGGGCCAACGTCCTGACTTTC.